This TCR beta chain comes out of a study of blood T cells in healthy people across ages. Study-level points and caveats: As age increased, TCR beta diversity per million T cells fell in a roughly linear fashion.

A second PCR of about 7 to 12 cycles used a sample-barcoded 5' primer and a J-beta primer mix. Through a template-switch adaptor with 12 random nucleotides, each cDNA molecule received a tag. TCRdb reanalysed the 5' RACE reads using MiXCR and keeps one entry per CDR3 protein. The sample lists fewer than 1,000,000 distinct CDR3 sequences; around 45% were seen once. Donors each provided 8 to 10 milliliters of peripheral blood. Ten or more counts support this clonotype. Its matching antigen is unknown. CDR3 length: 13 amino acids. CDR1 and CDR2 (germline): SGHAT, FQNNGV. V lost 5 bases and J 2 bases, leaving 9 bases between the germline ends.

The chain carries TRBV11-2 and TRBJ2-5; possible D gene TRBD1, 6 bases. This receptor was obtained from a man older than 75 in good health. The sample was blood. The CDR3 nucleotides are TGTGCCAGCAGCCAGGGACATCAAGAGACCCAGTACTTC. Translation: CASSQGHQETQYF.